Listed here is a single T cell receptor beta chain. Its antigen is not identified. V lost 3 bases and J lost 4, with 12 bases in between. Germline lookup yields CDR1 KGHSH and CDR2 LQKENI. This CDR3 spans 14 amino acids. This sample is drawn from a study of OX40 agonist ivuxolimab in advanced cancers. Study background: Participants, around 80% male, averaged 60 years of age, ranging from about 23 to 80. Partial responses were recorded for three patients, including one with hepatocellular carcinoma and two with cutaneous melanoma. Points from the study as a whole: Antigen specificity of clonally expanded peripheral T cells was not established.

Libraries were prepared by immunoSEQ multiplex PCR; TCRdb keeps only in-frame clonotypes and omits some of them. Of about 64,000 clones listed, roughly 80% are singletons. This chain links TRBV18 with TRBJ1-1, with a possible D match to TRBD1 (6 bases). The TCR sequence derives from an adult with an advanced solid tumor such as melanoma, head and neck, liver or kidney cancer. Sequenced here: CD4+ or CD8+ T cells sorted from blood, sampled in a trial of the OX40 agonist ivuxolimab. CDR3 region: CASSPRQESTEAFF. The CDR3 DNA sequence: TGTGCCAGCTCACCCCGACAGGAGAGCACTGAAGCTTTCTTT.